One sample yielded the 15 T cell receptor beta chains listed below, sequenced in a study of blood T cell repertoires in COVID-19. Profiled with immunoSEQ multiplex PCR; TCRdb holds only in-frame clones, not every one. The sample shows roughly 190,000 clones, roughly nine tenths of them seen only once. Sequenced sample: peripheral blood. The receptors originated from an elderly woman in a cohort sampled during active or convalescent COVID-19.

This clone was counted a single time. V is TRBV7-2 and J is TRBJ2-5; 9 bases line up with TRBD2. The CDR3 extends over 16 amino acids. V gave up 0 bases and J gave up 6 bases; unmatched junction bases: 8. CDR1 SGHTA and CDR2 FQGNSA come from the germline V gene. The CDR3 region is CASSLALAGVLKTQYF. The CDR3 nucleotides are TGTGCCAGCAGCTTAGCATTAGCGGGGGTGTTGAAGACCCAGTACTTC.

The chain links TRBV30 to TRBJ2-5; 10 bases map to TRBD2. Germline CDR1 reads GTSNPN; CDR2 reads SVGIG (reference sequence). The CDR3 runs to 16 residues. The ends lost 0 bases at V and 5 bases at J; junction bases unmatched: 9. In DNA form, the CDR3 reads TGTGCCTGGAGTGTTGGGGCTAGCGGGGGCGGGGAGACCCAGTACTTC. Encoded protein: CAWSVGASGGGETQYF.

In this sample, this clone turned up a few times. V gene TRBV6-6 combines with J gene TRBJ1-3, with TRBD1 matching 7 bases. The ends lost 5 bases at V and 2 bases at J; junction bases unmatched: 6. This CDR3 region has 15 residues. Per the germline V gene, CDR1 is MNHNY and CDR2 is SVGAGI (reference sequence). The CDR3 DNA is TGTGCCAGCAGTCTTTTGCAGGGGGCTGGAAACACCATATATTTT. Translated: CASSLLQGAGNTIYF.

The V call is TRBV4-1, the J call TRBJ2-3; a possible D gene is TRBD1 (6 bases). The CDR3 totals 16 residues. Trimming left V 4 bases short and J 2 bases short, with 16 bases between. Per the germline V gene, CDR1 is MGHRA and CDR2 is YSYEKL. CDR3 in amino acids: CASSRGTFTLTDTQYF. CDR3 bases: TGCGCCAGCAGCCGGGGGACATTCACCCTCACAGATACGCAGTATTTT.

Here the CDR3 DNA reads TGTGCCAGCAGAGATTTTCGCAGGGCCTCCTACGAGCAGTACGTC. Translation: CASRDFRRASYEQYV. V is TRBV6-5 and J is TRBJ2-7; D possibly corresponds to TRBD1 (5 bases). Per germline, CDR1 MNHEY and CDR2 SVGAGI. This CDR3 is 15 amino acids long. The V and J ends lost 6 bases and 0 bases respectively, with 15 bases between them.

J is TRBJ1-5 and V is TRBV15; D uncertain. Trimming removed 8 bases at V and 1 base at J, with 15 bases between. Germline CDR1 reads LNHNV; CDR2 reads YYDKDF (reference sequence). This CDR3 has 15 amino acids. DNA of the CDR3: TGTGCCACCGCCGCGGGGAAGGAAAGCAATCAGCCCCAGCATTTT. It yields the protein CATAAGKESNQPQHF.

V and J are TRBV14 and TRBJ1-2, with D maybe TRBD1 (5 bases). Trimming removed 4 bases at V and 8 bases at J, with 17 bases between. The germline gives CDR1 SGHDN, CDR2 FVKESK. There are 14 residues in the CDR3. As DNA, the CDR3 is TGTGCCAGCAGCCTATTGACAGCTATAGGAGGCTACACCTTC. This encodes CASSLLTAIGGYTF.

The V and J genes are TRBV9 and TRBJ1-1; TRBD1 agrees at 8 bases. The CDR3 spans 15 residues. The trim removed 3 bases at V and 2 bases at J, leaving 6 bases unmatched. Germline V gene sequence: CDR1 SGDLS, CDR2 YYNGEE. Here the CDR3 DNA reads TGTGCCAGCAGCGGCCGGGACAGGCTTAACACTGAAGCTTTCTTT. Protein sequence: CASSGRDRLNTEAFF.

The V and J genes are TRBV6-1 and TRBJ2-6, with a tentative D call TRBD1 (6 bases). V was shortened by 3 bases and J by 1 base, with 13 bases between the two germline ends. Germline CDR1 is MNHNS and CDR2 is SASEGT. The CDR3 loop spans 17 amino acids. Here the CDR3 DNA reads TGTGCCAGCAGTGATAACAGGGATCAATCTGGGGCCAACGTCCTGACTTTC. Protein product: CASSDNRDQSGANVLTF.

This chain connects TRBV27 to TRBJ1-2; D is undetermined. Trimming shortened V by 3 bases and J by 4 bases, and 9 bases separated the two germline ends. Germline-derived CDR1 and CDR2 are MNHEY and SMNVEV (reference sequence). CDR3 length equals 13 residues. CDR3 loop: CASSLLGSYGYTF. The DNA of the CDR3 is TGTGCCAGCAGTTTGTTGGGCAGCTATGGCTACACCTTC.

The V call is TRBV18, the J call TRBJ2-5; perhaps TRBD2 as D (6 bases). The germline CDR1 and CDR2 sequences are KGHSH and LQKENI. The CDR3 sequence is 14 residues long. Trimming pared 1 base from V and 5 bases from J, leaving 11 bases between. CDR3 DNA: TGTGCCAGCTCACCACTCGGGAGCGGTGAGACCCAGTACTTC. This codes for CASSPLGSGETQYF. Variable domain in full (rest from reference TRBV18 and TRBJ2-5): NAGVMQNPRHLVRRRGQEARLRCSPMKGHSHVYWYRQLPEEGLKFMVYLQKENIIDESGMPKERFSAEFPKEGPSILRIQQVVRGDSAAYFCASSPLGSGETQYFGPGTRLLVL.

This chain links TRBV2 with TRBJ1-4, with TRBD1 identical over 9 bases. Germline CDR1 SNHLY, CDR2 FYNNEI. V was pared by 6 bases and J by 3 bases, with 5 bases of the junction left unmatched. This CDR3 comprises 15 residues. CDR3 residues: CASSVDRGANEKLFF. The DNA for the CDR3 is TGTGCCAGCAGCGTCGACAGGGGGGCTAATGAAAAACTGTTTTTT.

This chain joins TRBV5-1 and TRBJ2-3; TRBD2 matches at 9 bases. This CDR3 contains 18 residues. Germline V lookup: CDR1 SGHRS, CDR2 YFSETQ. The trim removed 0 bases at V and 4 bases at J, leaving 12 bases unmatched. DNA of the CDR3: TGCGCCAGCAGCTTGGTCGCGGGAGGGAATGCAAGGCCAGATACGCAGTATTTT. This gives the protein CASSLVAGGNARPDTQYF.

The chain joins TRBV7-9 to TRBJ1-4, with D possibly TRBD1 on 5 matching bases. Trimming stripped 4 bases from V and 8 bases from J, with 23 bases between. The CDR3 runs to 17 residues. Germline V gene sequence: CDR1 SEHNR, CDR2 FQNEAQ (reference sequence). The CDR3 is CASSSLDTSGPPEKLFF. Here the CDR3 DNA reads TGTGCCAGCAGCTCCTTGGACACCTCGGGTCCCCCAGAAAAACTGTTTTTT.

The V gene is TRBV28, the J gene TRBJ2-3; TRBD2 matches at 13 bases. V was clipped by 4 bases and J by 5 bases; unmatched bases: 6. The CDR3 is 16 residues long. Germline V gene lookup returns CDR1 MDHEN and CDR2 SYDVKM. The CDR3 nucleotides are TGTGCCAGCAGTTCCCCGACTAGCGGGGGGAGAGATACGCAGTATTTT. This translates into CASSSPTSGGRDTQYF.